This T cell receptor beta chain was captured by sequencing in a study of T cell responses to AZD1222 COVID-19 vaccine. Findings and caveats of the study: Without day 14 samples, only post-peak T cell repertoires were studied. The donor group comprised mostly white British people and more females; the analysis possibly underestimated clonal diversity.

Only in-frame clones appear in the TCRdb table, and some are missing; sequencing was by immunoSEQ multiplex PCR. Of 73,000 or so clones in the sample, around 80% were seen once. The J segment lost 2 bases and the V segment lost 4 bases, leaving 10 bases of the junction unmatched. Germline V gives CDR1 SEHNR, CDR2 FQNEAQ (reference sequence). There are 17 residues in the CDR3. Notes on this clone: The target antigen is unknown.

This receptor was identified in an adult who received the AZD1222 COVID-19 vaccine. This rearrangement joins TRBV7-9 to TRBJ2-3; TRBD2 matches at 9 bases. The material sequenced was peripheral blood, taken 28 days after the second AZD1222 dose. CDR3 bases: TGTGCCAGCAGCTGGGGACGGACTAGCGACCCCACAGATACGCAGTATTTT. Encoded protein: CASSWGRTSDPTDTQYF.